These 6 T cell receptor beta chains share one sample of origin, sequenced in a study of radiation and T cells in renal cell carcinoma. Generated by immunoSEQ multiplex PCR, the TCRdb table keeps only in-frame clones and is missing some. The sample consists of around 29,000 clones, over 70% of them appearing once. Sample time point: blood 4 weeks post-SBRT, at nephrectomy. The sample's treatment: 15 Gy SBRT to primary tumor, nephrectomy 4 weeks later. The source was blood, collected from a patient whose treatment included radiotherapy and nephrectomy. These receptors all stem from a man between 60 and 75 years old with renal cell carcinoma.

The rearrangement uses TRBV11-1 and TRBJ2-2, with 7 bases that match TRBD1. This CDR3 comprises 15 residues. V lost 4 bases and J lost 3; bases outside the gene matches: 5. CDR1 and CDR2 from the germline V gene are SGHAT and FQDESV (reference sequence). The CDR3 region is CASSSTGSYTGELFF. CDR3 nucleotide sequence: TGTGCCAGCAGCTCGACAGGGTCCTACACCGGGGAGCTGTTTTTT. Full variable domain (missing parts from reference TRBV11-1 and TRBJ2-2): EAEVAQSPRYKITEKSQAVAFWCDPISGHATLYWYRQILGQGPELLVQFQDESVVDDSQLPKDRFSAERLKGVDSTLKIQPAELGDSAMYLCASSSTGSYTGELFFGEGSRLTVL.

This chain connects TRBV2 to TRBJ2-1; possibly TRBD2 for D (5 bases). There are 13 residues in the CDR3. Germline lookup yields CDR1 SNHLY and CDR2 FYNNEI. V was clipped by 3 bases and J by 9 bases, with 12 bases between them. CDR3 sequence: CASSEIREGEQFF. CDR3 nucleotide sequence: TGTGCCAGCAGTGAGATTCGGGAAGGTGAGCAGTTCTTC.

This clone has more than one count but fewer than ten. The rearrangement uses TRBV14 and TRBJ2-1, with 9 bases lining up with TRBD2. Germline V lookup: CDR1 SGHDN, CDR2 FVKESK. The CDR3 runs 15 residues. With V trimmed by 3 bases and J by 4 bases, 4 bases remained unmatched. This CDR3 is CASSQIAGAYNEQFF. CDR3 DNA: TGTGCCAGCAGCCAGATAGCGGGAGCGTACAATGAGCAGTTCTTC.

The V and J genes are TRBV30 and TRBJ1-1; D uncertain. Trimming left V 1 base short and J 2 bases short, with 8 bases between. The length of the CDR3 is 13 residues. Germline CDR1 reads GTSNPN; CDR2 reads SVGIG (reference sequence). This CDR3 is CAWSARSNTEAFF. The CDR3 DNA is TGTGCCTGGAGTGCGAGGTCAAACACTGAAGCTTTCTTT. Full variable domain (rest looked up from reference TRBV30 and TRBJ1-1): SQTIHQWPATLVQPVGSPLSLECTVEGTSNPNLYWYRQAAGRGLQLLFYSVGIGQISSEVPQNLSASRPQDRQFILSSKKLLLSDSGFYLCAWSARSNTEAFFGQGTRLTVV.

The rearrangement joins TRBV6-5 to TRBJ2-6; D unclear. Germline V CDR1 and CDR2: MNHEY, SVGAGI. Trimming took 4 bases from V and 0 from J, leaving 10 bases between them. The CDR3 totals 16 residues. The CDR3 loop is CASSWVQRSGANVLTF. The CDR3 nucleotides are TGTGCCAGCAGTTGGGTCCAACGCTCTGGGGCCAACGTCCTGACTTTC.

V gene TRBV18 combines with J gene TRBJ2-3; TRBD2 aligns across 10 bases. CDR1 and CDR2 from the germline V gene are KGHSH and LQKENI. This CDR3 contains 18 residues. With V trimmed by 3 bases and J by 6 bases, 15 bases remained unmatched. CDR3 sequence reads: CASSPQASGRGDTDTQYF. The CDR3 region has the DNA TGTGCCAGCTCACCCCAGGCTAGCGGGAGAGGGGATACGGATACGCAGTATTTT.